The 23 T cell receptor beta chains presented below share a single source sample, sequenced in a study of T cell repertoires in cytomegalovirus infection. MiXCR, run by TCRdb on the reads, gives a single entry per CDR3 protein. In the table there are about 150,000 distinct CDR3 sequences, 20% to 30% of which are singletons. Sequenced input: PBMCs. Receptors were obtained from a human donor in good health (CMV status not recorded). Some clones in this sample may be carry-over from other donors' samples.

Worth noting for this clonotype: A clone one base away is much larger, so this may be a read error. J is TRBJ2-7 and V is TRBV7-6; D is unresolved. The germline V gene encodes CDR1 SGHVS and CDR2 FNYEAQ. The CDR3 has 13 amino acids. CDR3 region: CASILNYLAEQYF. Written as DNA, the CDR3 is TGTGCCAGCATCTTAAACTATTTGGCCGAGCAGTACTTC.

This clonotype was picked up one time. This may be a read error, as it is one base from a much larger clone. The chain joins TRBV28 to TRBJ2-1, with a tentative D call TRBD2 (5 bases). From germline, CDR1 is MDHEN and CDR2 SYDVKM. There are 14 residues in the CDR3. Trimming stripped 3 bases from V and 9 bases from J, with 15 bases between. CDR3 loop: CASSFQRKVVEQFF. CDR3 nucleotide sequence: TGTGCCAGCAGTTTTCAGCGGAAGGTAGTTGAGCAGTTCTTC.

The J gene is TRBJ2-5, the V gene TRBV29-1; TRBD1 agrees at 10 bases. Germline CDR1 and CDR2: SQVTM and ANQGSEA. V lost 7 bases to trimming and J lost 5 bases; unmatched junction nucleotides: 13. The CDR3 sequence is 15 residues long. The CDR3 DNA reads TGCAGCGCCGGGGACAGGGGACAACCCGGGGAGACCCAGTACTTC. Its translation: CSAGDRGQPGETQYF.

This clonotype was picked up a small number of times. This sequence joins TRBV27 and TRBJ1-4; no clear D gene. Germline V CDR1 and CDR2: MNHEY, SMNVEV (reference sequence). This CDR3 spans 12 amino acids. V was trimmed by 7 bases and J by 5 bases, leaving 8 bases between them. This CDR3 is CASKGMNEKLFF. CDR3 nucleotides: TGTGCCAGCAAGGGTATGAATGAAAAACTGTTTTTT.

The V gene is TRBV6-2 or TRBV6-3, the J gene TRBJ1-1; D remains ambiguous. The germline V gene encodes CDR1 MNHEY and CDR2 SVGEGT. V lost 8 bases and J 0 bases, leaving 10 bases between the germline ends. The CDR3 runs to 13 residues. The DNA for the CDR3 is TGTGCCAGCCGAGGGAACATGAACACTGAAGCTTTCTTT. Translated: CASRGNMNTEAFF.

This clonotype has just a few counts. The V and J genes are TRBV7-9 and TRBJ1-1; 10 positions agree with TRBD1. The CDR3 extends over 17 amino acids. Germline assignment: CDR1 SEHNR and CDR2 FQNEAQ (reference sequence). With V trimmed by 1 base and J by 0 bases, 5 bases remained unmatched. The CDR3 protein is CASSLVGGQGMNTEAFF. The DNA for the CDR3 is TGTGCCAGCAGCTTAGTAGGGGGACAGGGGATGAACACTGAAGCTTTCTTT.

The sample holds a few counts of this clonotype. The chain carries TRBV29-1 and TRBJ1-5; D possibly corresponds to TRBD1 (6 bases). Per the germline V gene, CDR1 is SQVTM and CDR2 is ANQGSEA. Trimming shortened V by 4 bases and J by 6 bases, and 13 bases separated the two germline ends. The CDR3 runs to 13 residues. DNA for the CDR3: TGCAGCGTTGGTTGGGGGGGCAGTCAGCCCCAGCATTTT. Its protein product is CSVGWGGSQPQHF.

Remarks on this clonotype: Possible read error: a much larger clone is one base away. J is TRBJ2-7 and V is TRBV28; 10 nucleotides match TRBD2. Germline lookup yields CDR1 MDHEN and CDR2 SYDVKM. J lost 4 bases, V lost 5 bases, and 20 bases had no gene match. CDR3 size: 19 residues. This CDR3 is CASSPAMSSGGIAWYEQYF. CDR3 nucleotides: TGTGCCAGCAGTCCCGCGATGTCTAGCGGGGGAATAGCTTGGTACGAGCAGTACTTC. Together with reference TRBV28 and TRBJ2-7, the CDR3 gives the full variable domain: DVKVTQSSRYLVKRTGEKVFLECVQDMDHENMFWYRQDPGLGLRLIYFSYDVKMKEKGDIPEGYSVSREKKERFSLILESASTNQTSMYLCASSPAMSSGGIAWYEQYFGPGTRLTVT.

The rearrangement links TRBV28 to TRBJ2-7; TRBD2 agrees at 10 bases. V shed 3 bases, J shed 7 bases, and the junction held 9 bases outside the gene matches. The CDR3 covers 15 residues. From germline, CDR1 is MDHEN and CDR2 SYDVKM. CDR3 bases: TGTGCCAGCAGTTTGTTAGCGGGAGGTCTCCGGGAGCAGTACTTC. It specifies CASSLLAGGLREQYF.

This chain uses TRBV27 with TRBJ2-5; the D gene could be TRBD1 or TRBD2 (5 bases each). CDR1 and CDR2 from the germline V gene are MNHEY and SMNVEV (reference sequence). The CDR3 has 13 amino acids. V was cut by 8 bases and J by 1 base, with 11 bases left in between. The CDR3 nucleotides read TGTGCCAGCTGGGACGGATCCCAAGAGACCCAGTACTTC. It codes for CASWDGSQETQYF.

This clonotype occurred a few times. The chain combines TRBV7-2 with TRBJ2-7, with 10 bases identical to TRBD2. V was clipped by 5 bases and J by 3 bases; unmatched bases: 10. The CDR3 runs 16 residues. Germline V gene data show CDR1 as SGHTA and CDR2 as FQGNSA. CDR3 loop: CASSPEGVAGGYEQYF. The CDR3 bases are TGTGCCAGCAGCCCAGAGGGGGTAGCGGGAGGCTACGAGCAGTACTTC.

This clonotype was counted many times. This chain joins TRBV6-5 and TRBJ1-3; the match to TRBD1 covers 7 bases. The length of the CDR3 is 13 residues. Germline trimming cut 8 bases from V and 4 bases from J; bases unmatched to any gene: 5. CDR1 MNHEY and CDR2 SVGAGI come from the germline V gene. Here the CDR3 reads CASATGFGNTIYF. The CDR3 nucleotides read TGTGCCAGCGCGACAGGGTTCGGAAACACCATATATTTT.

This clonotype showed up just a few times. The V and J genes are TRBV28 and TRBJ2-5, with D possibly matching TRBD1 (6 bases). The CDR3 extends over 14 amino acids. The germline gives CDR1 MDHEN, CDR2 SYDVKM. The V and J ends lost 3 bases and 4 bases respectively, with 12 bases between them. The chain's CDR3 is CASSFQGFGETQYF. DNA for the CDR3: TGTGCCAGCAGTTTCCAGGGGTTCGGAGAGACCCAGTACTTC. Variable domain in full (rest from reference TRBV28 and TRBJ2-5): DVKVTQSSRYLVKRTGEKVFLECVQDMDHENMFWYRQDPGLGLRLIYFSYDVKMKEKGDIPEGYSVSREKKERFSLILESASTNQTSMYLCASSFQGFGETQYFGPGTRLLVL.

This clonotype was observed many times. CDR3 nucleotide sequence: TGTGCCAGCAGTCGCACAGGGACGAATCAGCCCCAGCATTTT. It specifies CASSRTGTNQPQHF. The gene calls are TRBV6-6 and TRBJ1-5; D possibly corresponds to TRBD1 (6 bases). V lost 5 bases and J lost 4, with 12 bases in between. CDR1 is MNHNY, CDR2 SVGAGI, per germline (reference sequence). This CDR3 has 14 amino acids.

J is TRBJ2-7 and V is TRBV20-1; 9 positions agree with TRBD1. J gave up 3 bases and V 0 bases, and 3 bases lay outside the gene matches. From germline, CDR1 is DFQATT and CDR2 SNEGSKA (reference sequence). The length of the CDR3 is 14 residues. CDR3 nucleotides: TGCAGTGCTAGAGATGAGGACAGGGGCTACGAGCAGTACTTC. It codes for CSARDEDRGYEQYF.

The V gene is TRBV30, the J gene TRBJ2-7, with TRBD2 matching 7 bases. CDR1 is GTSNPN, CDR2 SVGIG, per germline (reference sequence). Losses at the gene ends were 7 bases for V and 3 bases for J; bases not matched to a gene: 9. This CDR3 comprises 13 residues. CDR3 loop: CASNPGGDYEQYF. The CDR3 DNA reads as TGTGCCTCTAACCCGGGGGGAGACTACGAGCAGTACTTC.

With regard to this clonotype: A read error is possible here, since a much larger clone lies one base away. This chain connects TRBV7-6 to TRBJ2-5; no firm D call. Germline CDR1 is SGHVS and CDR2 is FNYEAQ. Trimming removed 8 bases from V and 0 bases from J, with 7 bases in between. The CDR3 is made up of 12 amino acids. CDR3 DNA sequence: TGTGCCAGCCGCCGAAACCAAGAGACCCAGTACTTC. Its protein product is CASRRNQETQYF.

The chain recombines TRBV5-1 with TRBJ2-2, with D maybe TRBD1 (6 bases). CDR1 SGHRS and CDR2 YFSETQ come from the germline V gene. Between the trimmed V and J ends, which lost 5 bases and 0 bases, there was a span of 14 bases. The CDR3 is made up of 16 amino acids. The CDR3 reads CASSTYRVTNTGELFF. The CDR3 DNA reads TGCGCCAGCAGTACATACAGGGTCACGAACACCGGGGAGCTGTTTTTT.

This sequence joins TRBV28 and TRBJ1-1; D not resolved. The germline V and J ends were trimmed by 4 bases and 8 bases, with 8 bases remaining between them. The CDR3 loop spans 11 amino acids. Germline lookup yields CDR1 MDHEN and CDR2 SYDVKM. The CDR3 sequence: CASSYQREAFF. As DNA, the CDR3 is TGTGCCAGCAGTTATCAGCGCGAAGCTTTCTTT. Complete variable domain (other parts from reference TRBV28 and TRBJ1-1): DVKVTQSSRYLVKRTGEKVFLECVQDMDHENMFWYRQDPGLGLRLIYFSYDVKMKEKGDIPEGYSVSREKKERFSLILESASTNQTSMYLCASSYQREAFFGQGTRLTVV.

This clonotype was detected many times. The DNA of the CDR3 is TGTGCCAGCAGCTTAGGGCAGATTGACAATGAGCAGTTCTTC. This gives the protein CASSLGQIDNEQFF. The J gene is TRBJ2-1, the V gene TRBV7-2, with D uncertain. The CDR3 covers 14 residues. CDR1 is SGHTA, CDR2 FQGNSA, per germline. Trimming removed 1 base from V and 5 bases from J, with 9 bases in between.

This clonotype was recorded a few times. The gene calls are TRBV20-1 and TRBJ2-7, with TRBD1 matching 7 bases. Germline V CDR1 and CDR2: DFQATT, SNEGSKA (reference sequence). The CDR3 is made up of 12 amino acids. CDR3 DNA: TGCAGCCTACAGGGACAGCTCTACGAGCAGTACTTC. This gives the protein CSLQGQLYEQYF.

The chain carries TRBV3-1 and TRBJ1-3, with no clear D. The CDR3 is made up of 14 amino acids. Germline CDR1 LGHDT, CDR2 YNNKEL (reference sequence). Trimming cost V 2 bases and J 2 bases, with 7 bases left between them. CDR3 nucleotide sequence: TGTGCCAGCAGCCAAAAGGGAGCTGGAAACACCATATATTTT. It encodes CASSQKGAGNTIYF.

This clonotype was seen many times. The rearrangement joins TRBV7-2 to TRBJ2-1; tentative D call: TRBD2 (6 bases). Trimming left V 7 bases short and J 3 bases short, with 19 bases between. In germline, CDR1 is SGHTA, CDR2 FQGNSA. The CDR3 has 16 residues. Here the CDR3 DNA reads TGTGCCAGCACCCAGGAAGTCCGGGGGTACTACAATGAGCAGTTCTTC. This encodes CASTQEVRGYYNEQFF.